This T cell receptor beta chain was identified in a study of Ad26.COV2.S vaccination and SARS-CoV-2 variants. The table came from immunoSEQ multiplex PCR; TCRdb's copy has only in-frame clones and leaves some out. The sample consists of about 350,000 clones, about 90% of them appearing once. Whole-study results and caveats: Vaccine and placebo groups showed comparable non-spike TCR breadth. Once vaccination had occurred, spike-specific CD8+ and CD4+ T cell responses reportedly showed substantial breadth. Placebo recipients showed lower spike-specific TCR breadth than vaccinees.

Between the trimmed V and J ends, which lost 1 base and 8 bases, there was a span of 14 bases. The CDR3 runs to 14 residues. Germline V lookup: CDR1 SEHNR, CDR2 FQNEAQ (reference sequence). Remarks on this clone: Its antigen is unidentified.

The origin of this receptor is a human donor who had recovered from COVID-19. This rearrangement joins TRBV7-9 to TRBJ1-1; TRBD1 is a possible D gene (6 bases). This material consisted of peripheral blood, taken after recovery from COVID-19. CDR3: CASSLGQAPMEAFF. In nucleotides, the CDR3 is TGTGCCAGCAGCTTAGGACAGGCCCCCATGGAAGCTTTCTTT.